This T cell receptor beta chain comes out of a study of control samples from healthy donors and cancer patients. Sequenced by immunoSEQ multiplex PCR; TCRdb stores in-frame clones only, minus some. Of 90,000 to 100,000 clones listed, 70% to 80% are singletons. The source of this sequence is a woman in her twenties or thirties in good health. Input material: blood.

The CDR3 DNA follows: TGTGCCAGCAGAGCCGGAGGGGGCGGAAACACCATATATTTT. Its translation is CASRAGGGGNTIYF. The chain uses TRBV6-5 and TRBJ1-3, with 7 bases identical to TRBD1. The CDR3 has 14 amino acids. In germline, CDR1 is MNHEY, CDR2 SVGAGI. With V trimmed by 6 bases and J by 4 bases, 6 bases remained unmatched.